There are a few counts of the clone carrying this T cell receptor (beta chain). What it recognizes is unknown. With a much larger clone just one base away, this may be a read error. The sample comes from a study of T cells in Graves' hyperthyroidism and ophthalmopathy. Whole-study results and caveats: In validation, the model predicted ophthalmopathy. These predictions came a median roughly 6.5 months before onset. In blood, most of the thyroid clonotypes expanded above 0.001 were also present.

Together with thyroid ultrasound, orbital computed tomography, serum thyroxine and TRAb, clinical symptoms were used for diagnoses. CDR3 length: 14 residues. Germline V CDR1 and CDR2: SGHTA, FQGTGA. It was RNA transcripts that yielded the amplified TCR beta CDR3 regions. HTBI primers were employed in a first-round RT-PCR of the TCR CDR3. From the multiplex PCR reads, TCRdb called clonotypes with MiXCR, one entry per CDR3 protein. The data contain more than 300,000 distinct CDR3 sequences, about 18% of them singletons. V is TRBV7-3 and J is TRBJ2-3, with a possible D match to TRBD1 (5 bases). The sequencing input was blood. The origin of this receptor is a man between 18 and 29 years old with Graves' ophthalmopathy. The CDR3 bases are TGTACCAGCAGCTCCGACCAGGGTACAGATACGCAGTATTTT. The encoded protein is CTSSSDQGTDTQYF.